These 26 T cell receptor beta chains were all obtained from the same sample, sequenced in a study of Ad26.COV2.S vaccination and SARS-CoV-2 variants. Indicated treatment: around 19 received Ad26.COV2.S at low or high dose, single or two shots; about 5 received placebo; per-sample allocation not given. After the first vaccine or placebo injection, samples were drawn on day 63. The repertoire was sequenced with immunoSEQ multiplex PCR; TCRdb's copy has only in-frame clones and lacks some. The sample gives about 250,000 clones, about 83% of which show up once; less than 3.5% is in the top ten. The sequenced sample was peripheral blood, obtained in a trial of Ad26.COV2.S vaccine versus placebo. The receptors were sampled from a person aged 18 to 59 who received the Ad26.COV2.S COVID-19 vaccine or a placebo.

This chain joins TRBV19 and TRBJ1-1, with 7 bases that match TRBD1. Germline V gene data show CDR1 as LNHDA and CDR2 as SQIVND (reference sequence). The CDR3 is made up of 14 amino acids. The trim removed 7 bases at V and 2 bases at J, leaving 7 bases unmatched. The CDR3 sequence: CASTPTGYNTEAFF. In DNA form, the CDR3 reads TGTGCCAGTACCCCGACAGGGTATAACACTGAAGCTTTCTTT.

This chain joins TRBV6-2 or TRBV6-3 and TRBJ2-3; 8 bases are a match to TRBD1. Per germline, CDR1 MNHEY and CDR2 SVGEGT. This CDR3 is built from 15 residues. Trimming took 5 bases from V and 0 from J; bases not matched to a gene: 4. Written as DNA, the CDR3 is TGTGCCAGCAGTCACGGACAGGGTAGCACAGATACGCAGTATTTT. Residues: CASSHGQGSTDTQYF.

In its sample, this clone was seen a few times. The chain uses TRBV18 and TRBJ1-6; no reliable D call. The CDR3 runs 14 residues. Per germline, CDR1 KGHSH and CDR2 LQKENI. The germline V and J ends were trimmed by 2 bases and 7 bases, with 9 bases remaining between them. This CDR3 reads CASSPGSSNSPLHF. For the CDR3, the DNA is TGTGCCAGCTCACCAGGCAGTAGCAATTCACCCCTCCACTTT.

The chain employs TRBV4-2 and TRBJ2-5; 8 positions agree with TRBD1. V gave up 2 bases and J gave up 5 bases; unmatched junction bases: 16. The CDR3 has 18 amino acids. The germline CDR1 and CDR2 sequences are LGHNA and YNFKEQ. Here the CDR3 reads CASSQSAGAGGFMETQYF. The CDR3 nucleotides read TGTGCCAGCAGCCAATCTGCCGGGGCAGGGGGCTTCATGGAGACCCAGTACTTC.

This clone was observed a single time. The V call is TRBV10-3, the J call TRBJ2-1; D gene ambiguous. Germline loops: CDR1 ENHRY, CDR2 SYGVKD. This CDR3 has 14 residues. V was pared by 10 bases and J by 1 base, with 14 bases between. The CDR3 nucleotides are TGTGCCAACCCCTTAGGGCTTTCCTACAATGAGCAGTTCTTC. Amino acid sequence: CANPLGLSYNEQFF.

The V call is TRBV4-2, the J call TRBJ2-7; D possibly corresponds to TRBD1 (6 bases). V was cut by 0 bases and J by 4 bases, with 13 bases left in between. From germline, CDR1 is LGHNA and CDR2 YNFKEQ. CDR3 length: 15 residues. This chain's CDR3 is CASSQDLTGNYEQYF. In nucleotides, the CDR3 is TGTGCCAGCAGCCAAGATCTTACAGGGAATTACGAGCAGTACTTC.

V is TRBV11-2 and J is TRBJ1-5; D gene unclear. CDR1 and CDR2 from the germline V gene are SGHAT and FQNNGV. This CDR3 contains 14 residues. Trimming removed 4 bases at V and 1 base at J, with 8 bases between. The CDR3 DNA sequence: TGTGCCAGCAGCTCCGGACGGAGCAATCAGCCCCAGCATTTT. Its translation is CASSSGRSNQPQHF.

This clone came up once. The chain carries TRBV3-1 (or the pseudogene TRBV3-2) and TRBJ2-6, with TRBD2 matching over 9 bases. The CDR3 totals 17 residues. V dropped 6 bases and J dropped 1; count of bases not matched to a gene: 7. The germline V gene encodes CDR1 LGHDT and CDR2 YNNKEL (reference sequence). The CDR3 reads CASRLAGGPSGANVLTF. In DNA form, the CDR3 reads TGTGCCAGCAGGCTGGCGGGAGGGCCGTCTGGGGCCAACGTCCTGACTTTC.

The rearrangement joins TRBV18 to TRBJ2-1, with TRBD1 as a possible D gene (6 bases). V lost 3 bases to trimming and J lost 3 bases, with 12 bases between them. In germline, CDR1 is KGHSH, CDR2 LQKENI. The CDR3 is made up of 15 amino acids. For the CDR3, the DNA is TGTGCCAGCTCACCCCCGAAACAGGGCTACAATGAGCAGTTCTTC. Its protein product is CASSPPKQGYNEQFF.

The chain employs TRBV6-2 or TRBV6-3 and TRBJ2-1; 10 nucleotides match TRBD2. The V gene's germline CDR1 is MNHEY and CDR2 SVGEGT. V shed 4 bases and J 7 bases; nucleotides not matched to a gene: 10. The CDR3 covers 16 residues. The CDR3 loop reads CASSLGAGGLRNEQFF. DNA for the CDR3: TGTGCCAGCAGTTTGGGAGCGGGAGGGCTAAGGAATGAGCAGTTCTTC.

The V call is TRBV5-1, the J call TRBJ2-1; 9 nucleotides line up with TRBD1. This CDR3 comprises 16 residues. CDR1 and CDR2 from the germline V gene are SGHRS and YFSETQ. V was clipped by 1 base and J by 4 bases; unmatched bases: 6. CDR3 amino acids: CASSLTGTGFYNEQFF. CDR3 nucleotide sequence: TGCGCCAGCAGCTTGACCGGGACAGGGTTTTACAATGAGCAGTTCTTC. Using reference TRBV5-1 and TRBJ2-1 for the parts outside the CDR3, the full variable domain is KAGVTQTPRYLIKTRGQQVTLSCSPISGHRSVSWYQQTPGQGLQFLFEYFSETQRNKGNFPGRFSGRQFSNSRSEMNVSTLELGDSALYLCASSLTGTGFYNEQFFGPGTRLTVL.

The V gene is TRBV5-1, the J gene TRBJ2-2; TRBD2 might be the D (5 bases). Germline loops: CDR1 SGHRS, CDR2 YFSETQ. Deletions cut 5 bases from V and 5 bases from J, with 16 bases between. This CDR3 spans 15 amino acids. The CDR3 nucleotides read TGCGCCAGCAGACCTCAAGCGGAGTTGACCGGGGAGCTGTTTTTT. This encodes CASRPQAELTGELFF.

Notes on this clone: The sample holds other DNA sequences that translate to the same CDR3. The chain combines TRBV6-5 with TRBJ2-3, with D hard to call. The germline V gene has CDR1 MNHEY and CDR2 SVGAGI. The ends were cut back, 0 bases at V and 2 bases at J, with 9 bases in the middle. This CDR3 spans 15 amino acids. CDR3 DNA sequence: TGTGCCAGCAGTTACTCACGGGCCTCCACAGATACGCAGTATTTT. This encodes CASSYSRASTDTQYF.

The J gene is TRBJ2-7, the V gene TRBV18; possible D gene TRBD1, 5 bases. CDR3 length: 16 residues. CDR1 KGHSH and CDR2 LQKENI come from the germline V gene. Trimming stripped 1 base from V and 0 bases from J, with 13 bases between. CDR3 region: CASSPLLGRYSYEQYF. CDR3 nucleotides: TGTGCCAGCTCACCACTTCTGGGGCGGTACTCCTACGAGCAGTACTTC.

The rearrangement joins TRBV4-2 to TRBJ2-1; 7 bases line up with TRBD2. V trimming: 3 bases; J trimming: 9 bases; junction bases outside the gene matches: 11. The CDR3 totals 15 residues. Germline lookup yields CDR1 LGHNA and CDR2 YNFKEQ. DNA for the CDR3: TGTGCCAGCAGCCAGAAAGCCGGGGAGGGGCCTGAGCAGTTCTTC. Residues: CASSQKAGEGPEQFF.

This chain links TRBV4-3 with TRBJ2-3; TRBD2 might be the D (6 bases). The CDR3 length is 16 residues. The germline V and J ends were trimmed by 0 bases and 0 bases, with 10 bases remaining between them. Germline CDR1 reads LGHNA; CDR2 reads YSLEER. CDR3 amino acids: CASSQDYSGSTDTQYF. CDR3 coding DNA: TGCGCCAGCAGCCAAGACTACAGCGGGAGCACAGATACGCAGTATTTT.

CDR3 amino acids: CSVAGSSSSYNEQFF. DNA of the CDR3: TGCAGCGTTGCGGGAAGTTCGAGCTCCTACAATGAGCAGTTCTTC. The rearrangement uses TRBV29-1 and TRBJ2-1, with D possibly matching TRBD2 (5 bases). The CDR3 totals 15 residues. The germline V and J ends were trimmed by 4 bases and 0 bases, with 13 bases remaining between them. Looked up from germline, CDR1 is SQVTM and CDR2 is ANQGSEA.

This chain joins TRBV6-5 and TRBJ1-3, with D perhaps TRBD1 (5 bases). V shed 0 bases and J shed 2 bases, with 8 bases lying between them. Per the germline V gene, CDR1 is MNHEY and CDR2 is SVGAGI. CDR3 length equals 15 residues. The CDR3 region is CASSYSRGTGNTIYF. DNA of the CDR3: TGTGCCAGCAGTTACTCAAGGGGTACTGGAAACACCATATATTTT.

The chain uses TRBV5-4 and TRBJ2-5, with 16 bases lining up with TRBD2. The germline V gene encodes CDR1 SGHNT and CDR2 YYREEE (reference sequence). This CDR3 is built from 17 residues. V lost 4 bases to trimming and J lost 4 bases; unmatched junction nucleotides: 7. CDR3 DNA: TGTGCCAGCAGCCTGGGGACTAGCGGGAGGGCCCGAGAGACCCAGTACTTC. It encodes CASSLGTSGRARETQYF.

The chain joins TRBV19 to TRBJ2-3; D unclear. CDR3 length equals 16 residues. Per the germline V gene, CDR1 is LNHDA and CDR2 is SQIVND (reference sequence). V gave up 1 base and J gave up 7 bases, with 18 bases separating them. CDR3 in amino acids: CASSIVTTLRVNTQYF. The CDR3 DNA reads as TGTGCCAGTAGTATAGTCACAACGCTTCGTGTGAATACGCAGTATTTT.

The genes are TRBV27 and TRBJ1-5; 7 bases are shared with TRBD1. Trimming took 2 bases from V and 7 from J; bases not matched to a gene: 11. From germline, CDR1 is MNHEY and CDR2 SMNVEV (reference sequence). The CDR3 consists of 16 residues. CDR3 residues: CASSLTGQVSYQPQHF. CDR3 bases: TGTGCCAGCAGTTTAACAGGACAGGTATCTTACCAGCCCCAGCATTTT.

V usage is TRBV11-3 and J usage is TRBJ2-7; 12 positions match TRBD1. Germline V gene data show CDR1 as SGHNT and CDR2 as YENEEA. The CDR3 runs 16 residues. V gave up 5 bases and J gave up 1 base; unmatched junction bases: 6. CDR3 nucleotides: TGTGCCAGCAGCGGCGGGACAGGGGGCGGATCCTACGAGCAGTACTTC. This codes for CASSGGTGGGSYEQYF.

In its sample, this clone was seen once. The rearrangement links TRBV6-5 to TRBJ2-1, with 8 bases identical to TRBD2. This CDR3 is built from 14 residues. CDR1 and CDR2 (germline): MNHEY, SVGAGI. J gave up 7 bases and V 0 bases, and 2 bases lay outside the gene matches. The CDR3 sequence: CASSYSTSGNEQFF. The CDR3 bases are TGTGCCAGCAGTTACTCCACTAGCGGTAATGAGCAGTTCTTC.

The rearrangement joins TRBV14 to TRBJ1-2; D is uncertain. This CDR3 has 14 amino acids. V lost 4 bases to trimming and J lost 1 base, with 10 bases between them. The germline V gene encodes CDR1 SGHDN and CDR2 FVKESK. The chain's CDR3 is CASSLIPFNYGYTF. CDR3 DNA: TGTGCCAGCAGCCTTATCCCATTTAACTATGGCTACACCTTC.

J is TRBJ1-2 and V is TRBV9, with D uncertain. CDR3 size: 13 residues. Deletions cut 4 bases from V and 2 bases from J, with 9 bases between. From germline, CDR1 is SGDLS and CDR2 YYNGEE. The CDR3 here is CASSLTENYGYTF. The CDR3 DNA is TGTGCCAGCAGCCTGACGGAGAACTATGGCTACACCTTC.

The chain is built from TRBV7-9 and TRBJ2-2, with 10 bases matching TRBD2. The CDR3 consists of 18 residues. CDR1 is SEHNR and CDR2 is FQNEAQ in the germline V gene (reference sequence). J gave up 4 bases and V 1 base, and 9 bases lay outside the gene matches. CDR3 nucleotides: TGTGCCAGCAGCTTAGGGACTAGCGGACAATCCCTCACCGGGGAGCTGTTTTTT. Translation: CASSLGTSGQSLTGELFF.